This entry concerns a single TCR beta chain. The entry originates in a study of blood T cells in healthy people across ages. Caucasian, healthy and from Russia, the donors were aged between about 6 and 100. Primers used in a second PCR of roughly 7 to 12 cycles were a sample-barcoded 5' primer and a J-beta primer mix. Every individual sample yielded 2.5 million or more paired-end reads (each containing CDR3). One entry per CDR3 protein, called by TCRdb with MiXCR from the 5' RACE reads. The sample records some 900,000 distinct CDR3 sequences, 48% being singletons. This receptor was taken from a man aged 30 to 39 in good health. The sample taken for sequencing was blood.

CDR3 in amino acids: CSGRVDYEQYF. For the CDR3, the DNA is TGCAGCGGCAGGGTGGACTACGAGCAGTACTTC. The chain recombines TRBV29-1 with TRBJ2-7; weak D call: TRBD1 (5 bases). Trimming stripped 7 bases from V and 3 bases from J, with 10 bases between. This CDR3 comprises 11 residues. In germline, CDR1 is SQVTM, CDR2 ANQGSEA.